The T cell receptor beta chain under discussion was sequenced for a study of OX40 agonist ivuxolimab in advanced cancers. Study-level background: Three patients had partial responses: one hepatocellular carcinoma, two cutaneous melanoma.

The germline V gene has CDR1 SGDLS and CDR2 YYNGEE. The CDR3 extends over 15 amino acids. Trimming took 3 bases from V and 3 from J; bases not matched to a gene: 5. Clones were sequenced by immunoSEQ multiplex PCR, and TCRdb holds only the in-frame ones, with some missing. This table has under 15,000 clones, roughly 81% appearing once. This chain connects TRBV9 to TRBJ2-7, with 11 bases aligning to TRBD2. This TCR came from an adult with an advanced solid tumor such as melanoma, head and neck, liver or kidney cancer. Sequencing was performed on CD4+ or CD8+ T cells sorted from blood, taken in a trial of the OX40 agonist ivuxolimab. CDR3 in DNA: TGTGCCAGCAGCGAGGGGACTAGCGGCCACTACGAGCAGTACTTC. Protein product: CASSEGTSGHYEQYF.